These 23 T cell receptor beta chains were sequenced from one sample in a study of early T cells in non-severe SARS-CoV-2 infection. TCRdb reanalysed the 5' RACE reads using MiXCR and keeps one entry per CDR3 protein. The sample records about 55,000 distinct CDR3 sequences, over 10% being singletons. The specimen was whole blood. Source of these receptors: an adult who was a healthcare worker with PCR-confirmed SARS-CoV-2 infection or an uninfected control (not recorded which).

This clonotype was observed many times. The V gene is TRBV20-1, the J gene TRBJ2-7; D is possibly TRBD1 (7 bases). V was clipped by 5 bases and J by 1 base, with 15 bases between them. Germline V CDR1 and CDR2: DFQATT, SNEGSKA (reference sequence). This CDR3 is built from 14 residues. CDR3 nucleotides: TGCAGTGCTCGACAGGGAGGAGGATCCTACGAGCAGTACTTC. This gives the protein CSARQGGGSYEQYF.

The chain couples TRBV12-3 or TRBV12-4 to TRBJ2-5; D call uncertain. Deletions cut 6 bases from V and 5 bases from J, with 13 bases between. The CDR3 runs 13 residues. CDR3 sequence: CASRPLGFETQYF. The CDR3 nucleotides are TGTGCCAGCAGGCCCCTGGGGTTCGAGACCCAGTACTTC.

The V and J genes are TRBV2 and TRBJ1-1; no clear D gene. Trimming pared 7 bases from V and 4 bases from J, leaving 16 bases between. Germline V gene data show CDR1 as SNHLY and CDR2 as FYNNEI. CDR3 length: 14 residues. CDR3 region: CASKSEVSSTEAFF. The CDR3 bases are TGTGCCAGCAAGTCAGAAGTATCCTCCACTGAAGCTTTCTTT.

In this sample, this clonotype turned up many times. J is TRBJ2-3 and V is TRBV28; tentative D call: TRBD2 (5 bases). This CDR3 is 14 amino acids long. V was clipped by 3 bases and J by 3 bases, with 10 bases between them. CDR1 and CDR2 (germline): MDHEN, SYDVKM. The DNA of the CDR3 is TGTGCCAGCAGTTTGTTTGGCGGGACAGATACGCAGTATTTT. Translated: CASSLFGGTDTQYF.

The chain is built from TRBV27 and TRBJ2-7, with TRBD2 matching over 9 bases. The V and J ends lost 6 bases and 0 bases, in that order; junction bases with no gene match: 6. CDR1 and CDR2 from the germline V gene are MNHEY and SMNVEV (reference sequence). There are 15 residues in the CDR3. Written as DNA, the CDR3 is TGTGCCAGCAGCTCTAGCGGGGTTAGCTCCTACGAGCAGTACTTC. Protein: CASSSSGVSSYEQYF.

This clonotype was seen ten or more times. The rearrangement uses TRBV28 and TRBJ1-1; D ambiguous. Germline loops: CDR1 MDHEN, CDR2 SYDVKM. V dropped 5 bases and J dropped 9 bases, with 13 bases sitting between them. The CDR3 has 12 amino acids. CDR3 nucleotide sequence: TGTGCCAGCAGTCACGAACCGACCCAAGCTTTCTTT. Protein product: CASSHEPTQAFF.

This clonotype showed up many times. The rearrangement uses TRBV6-1 and TRBJ2-7; TRBD1 agrees at 10 bases. CDR3 size: 14 residues. With V trimmed by 6 bases and J by 0 bases, 2 bases remained unmatched. The germline V gene has CDR1 MNHNS and CDR2 SASEGT. The CDR3 DNA reads TGTGCCAGCAGAGACAGGGGGCACTCCTACGAGCAGTACTTC. Translated, it gives CASRDRGHSYEQYF.

Only a few counts were recorded for this clonotype. The V and J genes are TRBV5-1 and TRBJ2-5; unclear D gene. The germline V gene encodes CDR1 SGHRS and CDR2 YFSETQ. V shed 6 bases and J shed 2 bases, with 11 bases lying between them. The CDR3 has 13 amino acids. CDR3 sequence (DNA): TGCGCCAGCACACTTGGAGAACAAGAGACCCAGTACTTC. This encodes CASTLGEQETQYF.

The rearrangement joins TRBV13 to TRBJ2-1; 8 bases align to TRBD2. Germline values: CDR1 PRHDT, CDR2 FYEKMQ (reference sequence). The CDR3 is 13 amino acids. The CDR3 region is CVNHTSGYNEQFF. The CDR3 DNA sequence: TGTGTCAACCACACTAGCGGCTACAATGAGCAGTTCTTC. The full variable domain, with the rest looked up from reference TRBV13 and TRBJ2-1, is AAGVIQSPRHLIKEKRETATLKCYPIPRHDTVYWYQQGPGQDPQFLISFYEKMQSDKGSIPDRFSAQQFSDYHSELNMSSLELGDSALYFCVNHTSGYNEQFFGPGTRLTVL.

This clonotype was seen many times. The chain recombines TRBV29-1 with TRBJ2-7; no reliable D call. The CDR3 totals 11 residues. Trimming stripped 4 bases from V and 7 bases from J, with 11 bases between. CDR1 SQVTM and CDR2 ANQGSEA come from the germline V gene. CDR3 in DNA: TGCAGCGTTGCGAATAGAGTGGAGCAGTACTTC. Translating gives CSVANRVEQYF.

This chain uses TRBV7-2 with TRBJ2-7, with 7 bases identical to TRBD2. The J segment lost 2 bases and the V segment lost 5 bases, leaving 6 bases of the junction unmatched. The CDR3 sequence is 14 residues long. Germline loops: CDR1 SGHTA, CDR2 FQGNSA. CDR3 protein: CASSLGLVPYEQYF. The CDR3, as DNA: TGTGCCAGCAGCCTCGGACTAGTACCCTACGAGCAGTACTTC.

V gene TRBV20-1 combines with J gene TRBJ1-1; D call uncertain. V lost 2 bases and J 1 base, leaving 8 bases between the germline ends. This CDR3 contains 13 residues. CDR1 and CDR2 from the germline V gene are DFQATT and SNEGSKA (reference sequence). The CDR3 protein is CSARRQPNTEAFF. The CDR3 DNA reads TGCAGTGCTAGAAGGCAGCCGAACACTGAAGCTTTCTTT.

The V gene is TRBV28, the J gene TRBJ2-6, with D possibly being TRBD1 (6 bases). V was pared by 5 bases and J by 4 bases, with 18 bases between. Germline CDR1 and CDR2: MDHEN and SYDVKM. The CDR3 runs 17 residues. In nucleotides, the CDR3 is TGTGCCAGCAGTCCGACAGGTCCCCTCCCCGGGGCCAACGTCCTGACTTTC. Protein sequence: CASSPTGPLPGANVLTF.

This clonotype was detected many times. The rearrangement uses TRBV20-1 and TRBJ1-5; D not resolved. The CDR3 is made up of 13 amino acids. In germline, CDR1 is DFQATT, CDR2 SNEGSKA (reference sequence). The germline V and J ends were trimmed by 7 bases and 6 bases, with 16 bases remaining between them. The CDR3 here is CSVGSPGFQPQHF. In DNA, the CDR3 is TGCAGTGTTGGCTCCCCGGGATTTCAGCCCCAGCATTTT.

This clonotype appeared many times. The DNA of the CDR3 is TGTGCCAGCAGCTTGGGACCCAGTCGGGCAGGGGACACTGAAGCTTTCTTT. This gives the protein CASSLGPSRAGDTEAFF. The V and J genes are TRBV7-3 and TRBJ1-1, with a tentative D call TRBD1 (6 bases). The CDR3 runs 17 residues. Trimming cost V 3 bases and J 3 bases, with 20 bases left between them. Germline lookup yields CDR1 SGHTA and CDR2 FQGTGA.

This clonotype came up a few times. The chain joins TRBV14 to TRBJ2-1, with 12 bases fitting TRBD2. Looked up from germline, CDR1 is SGHDN and CDR2 is FVKESK. The CDR3 has 19 amino acids. V shed 1 base and J 0 bases; nucleotides not matched to a gene: 7. CDR3 sequence reads: CASSQGGLAGGSSYNEQFF. For the CDR3, the DNA is TGTGCCAGCAGCCAAGGGGGCCTAGCGGGAGGGAGCTCCTACAATGAGCAGTTCTTC.

This clonotype was found many times. The gene calls are TRBV12-3 or TRBV12-4 and TRBJ2-2; D perhaps matches TRBD2 (6 bases). This CDR3 contains 15 residues. Trimming took 5 bases from V and 5 from J, leaving 15 bases between them. CDR3 nucleotide sequence: TGTGCCAGCAGTGTGTACGGGAGTGGAACCGGGGAGCTGTTTTTT. It yields the protein CASSVYGSGTGELFF.

This clonotype was counted at least ten times. The CDR3 sequence: CASSFPLGAGVGIGSYNEQFF. The CDR3 DNA sequence: TGTGCCAGCAGCTTTCCGTTAGGAGCGGGAGTCGGGATCGGCTCCTACAATGAGCAGTTCTTC. V gene TRBV11-2 combines with J gene TRBJ2-1, with 8 bases identical to TRBD2. Germline trimming cut 3 bases from V and 0 bases from J; bases unmatched to any gene: 19. Germline V gene lookup returns CDR1 SGHAT and CDR2 FQNNGV. The CDR3 extends over 21 amino acids.

Ten or more counts support this clonotype. The CDR3 here is CASSFSAGGNSGDTQYF. The CDR3 nucleotides read TGTGCCAGCAGCTTCTCCGCCGGGGGGAACTCCGGAGATACGCAGTATTTT. This rearrangement joins TRBV7-3 to TRBJ2-3, with 7 bases that match TRBD2. Unmatched junction bases numbered 14, after V lost 3 bases and J lost 5 bases. Germline-derived CDR1 and CDR2 are SGHTA and FQGTGA. This CDR3 contains 17 residues.

The V call is TRBV7-8, the J call TRBJ2-3; 9 bases are shared with TRBD2. The germline V gene encodes CDR1 SGHVS and CDR2 FQNEAQ. Trimming at V came to 2 bases and at J to 3 bases, leaving 6 bases not matched to a gene. CDR3 length: 16 residues. CDR3 nucleotides: TGTGCCAGCAGCTTACTAGGGCTAGCGGGGACAGATACGCAGTATTTT. Its translation is CASSLLGLAGTDTQYF.

The chain employs TRBV10-3 and TRBJ2-2; 11 bases are a match to TRBD1. CDR1 is ENHRY, CDR2 SYGVKD, per germline. CDR3 length equals 14 residues. V shed 6 bases, J shed 4 bases, and the junction held 1 base outside the gene matches. For the CDR3, the DNA is TGTGCCATCAGAGGGACAGGGGGCACCGGGGAGCTGTTTTTT. Its protein is CAIRGTGGTGELFF.

This chain connects TRBV5-1 to TRBJ2-1; possible D gene TRBD1, 6 bases. CDR3 size: 13 residues. Trimming left V 4 bases short and J 9 bases short, with 14 bases between. Germline CDR1 is SGHRS and CDR2 is YFSETQ. The CDR3 bases are TGCGCCAGCAGCGAACTACAGGGAACTGAGCAGTTCTTC. Its protein is CASSELQGTEQFF.

This clonotype was observed a few times. The V call is TRBV5-1, the J call TRBJ2-4; D might be TRBD1 or TRBD2, each matching 6 bases. The CDR3 is made up of 14 amino acids. Germline CDR1 and CDR2: SGHRS and YFSETQ. Trimming took 2 bases from V and 5 from J, leaving 11 bases between them. The CDR3 DNA sequence: TGCGCCAGCAGCTTTGGGGGGCCGGAAAACATTCAGTACTTC. It encodes CASSFGGPENIQYF.